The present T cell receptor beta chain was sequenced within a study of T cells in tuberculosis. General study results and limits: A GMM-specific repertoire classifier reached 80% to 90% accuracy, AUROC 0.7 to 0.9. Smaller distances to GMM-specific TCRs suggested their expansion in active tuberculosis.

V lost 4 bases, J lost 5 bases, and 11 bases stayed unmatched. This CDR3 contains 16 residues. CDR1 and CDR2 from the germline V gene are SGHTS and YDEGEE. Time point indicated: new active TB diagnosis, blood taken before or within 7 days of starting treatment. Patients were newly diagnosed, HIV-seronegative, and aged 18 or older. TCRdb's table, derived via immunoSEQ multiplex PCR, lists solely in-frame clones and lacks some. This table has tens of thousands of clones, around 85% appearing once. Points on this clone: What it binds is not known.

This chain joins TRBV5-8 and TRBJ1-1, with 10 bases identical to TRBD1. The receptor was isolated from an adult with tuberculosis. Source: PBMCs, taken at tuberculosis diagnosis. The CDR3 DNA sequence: TGTGCCAGCAGCCATGACAGGGGGCGCGCGGGGACTGAAGCTTTCTTT. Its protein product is CASSHDRGRAGTEAFF.